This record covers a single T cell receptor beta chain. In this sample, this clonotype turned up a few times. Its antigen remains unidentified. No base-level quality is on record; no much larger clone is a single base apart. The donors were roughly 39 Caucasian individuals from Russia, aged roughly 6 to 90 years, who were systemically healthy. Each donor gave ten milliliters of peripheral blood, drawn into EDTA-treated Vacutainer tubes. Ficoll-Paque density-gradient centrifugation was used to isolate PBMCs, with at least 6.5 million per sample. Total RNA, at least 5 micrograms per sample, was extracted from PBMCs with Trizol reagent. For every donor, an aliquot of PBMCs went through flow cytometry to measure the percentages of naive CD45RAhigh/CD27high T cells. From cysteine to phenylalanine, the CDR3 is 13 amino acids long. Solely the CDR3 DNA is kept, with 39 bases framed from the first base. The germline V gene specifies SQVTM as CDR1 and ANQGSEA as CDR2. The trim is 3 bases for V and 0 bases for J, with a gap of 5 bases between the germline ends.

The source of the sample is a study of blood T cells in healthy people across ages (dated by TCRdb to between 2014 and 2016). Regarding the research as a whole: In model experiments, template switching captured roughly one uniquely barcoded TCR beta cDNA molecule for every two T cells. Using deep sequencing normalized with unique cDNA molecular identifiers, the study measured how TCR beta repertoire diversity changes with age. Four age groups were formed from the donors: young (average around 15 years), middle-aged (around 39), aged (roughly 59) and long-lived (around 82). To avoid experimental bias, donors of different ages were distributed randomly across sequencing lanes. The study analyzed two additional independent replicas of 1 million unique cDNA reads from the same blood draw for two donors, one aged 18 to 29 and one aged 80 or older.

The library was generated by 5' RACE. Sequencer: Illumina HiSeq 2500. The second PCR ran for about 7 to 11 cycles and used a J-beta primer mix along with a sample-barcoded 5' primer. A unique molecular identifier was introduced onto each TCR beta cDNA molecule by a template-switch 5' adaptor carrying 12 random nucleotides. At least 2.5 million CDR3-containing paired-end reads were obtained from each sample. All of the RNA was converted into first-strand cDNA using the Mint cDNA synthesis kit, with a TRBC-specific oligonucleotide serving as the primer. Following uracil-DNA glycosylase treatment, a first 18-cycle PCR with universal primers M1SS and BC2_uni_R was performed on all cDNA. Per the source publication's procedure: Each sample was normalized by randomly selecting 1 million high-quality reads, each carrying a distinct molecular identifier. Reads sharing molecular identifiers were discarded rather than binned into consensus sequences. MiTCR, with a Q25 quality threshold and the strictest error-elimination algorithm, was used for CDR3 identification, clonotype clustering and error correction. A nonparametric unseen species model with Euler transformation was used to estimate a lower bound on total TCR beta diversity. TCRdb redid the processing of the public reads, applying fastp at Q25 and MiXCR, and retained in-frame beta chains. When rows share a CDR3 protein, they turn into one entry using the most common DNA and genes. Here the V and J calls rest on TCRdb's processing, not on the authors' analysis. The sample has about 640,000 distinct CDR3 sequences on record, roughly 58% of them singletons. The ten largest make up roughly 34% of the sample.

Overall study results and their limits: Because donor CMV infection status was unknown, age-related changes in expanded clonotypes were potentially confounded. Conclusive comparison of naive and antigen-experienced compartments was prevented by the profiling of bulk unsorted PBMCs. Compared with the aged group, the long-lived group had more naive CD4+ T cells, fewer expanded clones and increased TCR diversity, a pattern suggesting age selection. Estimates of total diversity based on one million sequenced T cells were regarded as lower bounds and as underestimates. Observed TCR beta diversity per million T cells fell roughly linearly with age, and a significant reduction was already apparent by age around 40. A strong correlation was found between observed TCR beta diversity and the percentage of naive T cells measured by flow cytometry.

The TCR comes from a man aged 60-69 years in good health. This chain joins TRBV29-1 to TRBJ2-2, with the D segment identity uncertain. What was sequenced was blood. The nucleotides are TGCAGCGTTGACAGCGCGAACACCGGGGAGCTGTTTTTT. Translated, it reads CSVDSANTGELFF.